This TCR beta chain was obtained from a study of metastatic and nonmetastatic thyroid tumors. Study in general: The authors compared repertoires across blood and tumor or nodule tissue from malignant and benign thyroid patients. Study observations and caveats: It was reported that TCR beta diversity was significantly higher in malignant thyroid tumors than benign nodules, in blood and tumor.

This clone has ten or more counts. Its specificity is not known. Original processing notes: Between-group CDR3 differences, defined by clinicopathological status, yielded a distant-metastasis classifier for papillary thyroid cancer. TCRdb called clones again from the PCR reads with MiXCR. The authors' filters were not applied to this entry. The repertoire holds 15,000 to 20,000 clones, roughly 26% seen once, with roughly a tenth in the top ten. Trimming pared 5 bases from V and 3 bases from J, leaving 17 bases between. The CDR3 spans 15 residues. Patients were all untreated before their thyroid surgery.

Sequencing was done on a sample of adjacent normal tissue. This TCR was recovered from a female donor with papillary thyroid cancer or a benign thyroid nodule (not recorded which). Some clones in this sample may be carry-over from other donors' samples. V gene TRBV12-3 or TRBV12-4 combines with J gene TRBJ2-7; tentatively, D is TRBD1 (5 bases). CDR3 loop: CASSQKGHGFYEQYF. The CDR3 nucleotides are TGTGCCAGCAGTCAAAAGGGGCACGGATTCTACGAGCAGTACTTC.